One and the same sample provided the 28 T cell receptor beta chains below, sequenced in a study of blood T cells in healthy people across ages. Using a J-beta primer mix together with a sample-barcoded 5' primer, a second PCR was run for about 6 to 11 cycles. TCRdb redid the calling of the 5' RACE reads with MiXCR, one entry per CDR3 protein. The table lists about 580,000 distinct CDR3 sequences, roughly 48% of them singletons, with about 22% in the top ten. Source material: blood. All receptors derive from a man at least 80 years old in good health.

CDR3 in amino acids: CASSPKTDAGELFF. The CDR3 DNA follows: TGCGCCAGCAGCCCGAAGACAGACGCCGGGGAGCTGTTTTTT. The gene calls are TRBV4-3 and TRBJ2-2; TRBD1 is a possible D gene (5 bases). The ends were cut back, 4 bases at V and 6 bases at J, with 12 bases in the middle. Germline assignment: CDR1 LGHNA and CDR2 YSLEER. The length of the CDR3 is 14 residues.

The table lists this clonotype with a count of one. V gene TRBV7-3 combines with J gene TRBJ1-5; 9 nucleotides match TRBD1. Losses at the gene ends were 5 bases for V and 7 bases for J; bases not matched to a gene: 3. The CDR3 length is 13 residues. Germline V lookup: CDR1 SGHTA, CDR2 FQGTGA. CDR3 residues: CASSVGTGQPQHF. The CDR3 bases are TGTGCCAGCAGCGTTGGGACAGGGCAGCCCCAGCATTTT.

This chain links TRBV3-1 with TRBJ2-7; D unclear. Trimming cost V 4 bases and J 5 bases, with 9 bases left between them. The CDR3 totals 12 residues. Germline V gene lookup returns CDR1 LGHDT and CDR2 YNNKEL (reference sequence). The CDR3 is CASSPVGNEQYF. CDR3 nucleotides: TGTGCCAGCAGCCCCGTGGGGAACGAGCAGTACTTC.

The CDR3 loop is CASSKRAGANTDTQYF. The CDR3 DNA sequence: TGTGCCAGCAGTAAAAGAGCGGGGGCTAACACAGATACGCAGTATTTT. The genes are TRBV27 and TRBJ2-3; 8 nucleotides match TRBD2. The CDR3 has 16 residues. J gave up 2 bases and V 5 bases, and 9 bases lay outside the gene matches. CDR1 and CDR2 (germline): MNHEY, SMNVEV (reference sequence).

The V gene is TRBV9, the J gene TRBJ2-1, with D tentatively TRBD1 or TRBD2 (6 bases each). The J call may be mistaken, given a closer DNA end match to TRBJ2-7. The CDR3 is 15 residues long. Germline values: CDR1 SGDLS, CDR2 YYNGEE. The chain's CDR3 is CASSVAGADYNEQYF. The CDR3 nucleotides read TGTGCCAGCAGCGTAGCGGGGGCAGACTACAATGAGCAGTACTTC.

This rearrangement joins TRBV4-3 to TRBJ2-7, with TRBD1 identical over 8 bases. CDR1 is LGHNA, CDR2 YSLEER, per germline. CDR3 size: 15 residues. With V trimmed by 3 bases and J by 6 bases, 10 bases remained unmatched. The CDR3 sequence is CASSQTGTGYGEQYF. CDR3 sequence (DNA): TGCGCCAGCAGCCAGACCGGGACAGGCTATGGCGAGCAGTACTTC.

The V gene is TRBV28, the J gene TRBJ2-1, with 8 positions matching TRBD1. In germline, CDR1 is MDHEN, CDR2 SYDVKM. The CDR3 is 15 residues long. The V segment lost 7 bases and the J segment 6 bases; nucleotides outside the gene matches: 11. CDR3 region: CASTLAGGLINEQFF. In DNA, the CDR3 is TGTGCCAGCACCCTGGCAGGGGGCTTGATCAATGAGCAGTTCTTC.

CDR3 in DNA: TGTGCCAGCAGTCCAACAGGCAGTGGAGCGGGAGCCCCCAATGAGCAGTTCTTC. Its translation: CASSPTGSGAGAPNEQFF. This sequence joins TRBV6-1 and TRBJ2-1, with TRBD2 matching 8 bases. Germline values: CDR1 MNHNS, CDR2 SASEGT. The CDR3 length is 18 residues. With 5 bases clipped from V and 6 bases from J, the junction kept 18 bases outside the gene matches.

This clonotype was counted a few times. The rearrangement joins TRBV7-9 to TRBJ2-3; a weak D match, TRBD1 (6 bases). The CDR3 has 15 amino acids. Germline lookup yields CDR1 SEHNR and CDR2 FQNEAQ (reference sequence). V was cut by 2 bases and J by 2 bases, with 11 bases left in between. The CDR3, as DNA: TGTGCCAGCAGCTTAATTGGGACAAACACAGATACGCAGTATTTT. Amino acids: CASSLIGTNTDTQYF.

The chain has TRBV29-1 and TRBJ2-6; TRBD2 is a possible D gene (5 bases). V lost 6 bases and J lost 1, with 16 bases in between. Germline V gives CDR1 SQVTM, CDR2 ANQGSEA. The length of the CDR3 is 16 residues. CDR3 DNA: TGCAGCGTGCGGCGCAGCGGAACTTCTGGGGCCAACGTCCTGACTTTC. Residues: CSVRRSGTSGANVLTF.

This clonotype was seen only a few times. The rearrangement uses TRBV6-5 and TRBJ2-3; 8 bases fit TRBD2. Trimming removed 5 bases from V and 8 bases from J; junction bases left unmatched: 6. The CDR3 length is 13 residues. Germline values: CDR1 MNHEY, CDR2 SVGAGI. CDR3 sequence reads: CASSPAGGSTQYF. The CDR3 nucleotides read TGTGCCAGCAGTCCCGCGGGAGGTTCTACGCAGTATTTT.

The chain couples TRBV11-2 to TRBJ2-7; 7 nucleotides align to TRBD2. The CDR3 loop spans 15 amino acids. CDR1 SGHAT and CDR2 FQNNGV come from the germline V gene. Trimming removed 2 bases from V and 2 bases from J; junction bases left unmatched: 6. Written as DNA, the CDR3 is TGTGCCAGCAGCTTACCGTGGCGGGGGACCTACGAGCAGTACTTC. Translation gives CASSLPWRGTYEQYF.

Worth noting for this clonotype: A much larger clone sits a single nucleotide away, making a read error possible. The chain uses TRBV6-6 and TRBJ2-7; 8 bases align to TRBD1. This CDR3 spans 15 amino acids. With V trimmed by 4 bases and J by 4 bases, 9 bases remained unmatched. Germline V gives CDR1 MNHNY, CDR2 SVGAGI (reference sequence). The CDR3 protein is CASSCPGQGRYEQYF. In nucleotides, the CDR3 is TGTGCCAGCAGTTGCCCTGGACAGGGACGGTACGAGCAGTACTTC.

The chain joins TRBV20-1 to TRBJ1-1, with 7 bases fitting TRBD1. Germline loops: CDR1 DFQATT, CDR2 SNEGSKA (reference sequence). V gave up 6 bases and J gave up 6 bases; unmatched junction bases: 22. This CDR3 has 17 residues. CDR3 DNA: TGCAGTGCCCCCGTTGAGGGGGCTAGATTGTTTAAGGCTGAAGCTTTCTTT. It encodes CSAPVEGARLFKAEAFF.

The CDR3 bases are TGCAGTGCCCCACGGTGGGGCAATCCAATAGATACGCAGTATTTT. It encodes CSAPRWGNPIDTQYF. The chain employs TRBV20-1 and TRBJ2-3, with a weak D call TRBD1 (5 bases). Trimming removed 6 bases from V and 5 bases from J, with 21 bases in between. The germline CDR1 and CDR2 sequences are DFQATT and SNEGSKA (reference sequence). The length of the CDR3 is 15 residues.

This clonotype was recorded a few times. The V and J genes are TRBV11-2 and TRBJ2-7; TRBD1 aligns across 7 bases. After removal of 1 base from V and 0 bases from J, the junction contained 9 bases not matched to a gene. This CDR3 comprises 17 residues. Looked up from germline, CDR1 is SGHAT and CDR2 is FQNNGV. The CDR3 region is CASSLGRTGLSSYEQYF. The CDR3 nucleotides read TGTGCCAGCAGCTTAGGGAGGACAGGATTGAGCTCCTACGAGCAGTACTTC.

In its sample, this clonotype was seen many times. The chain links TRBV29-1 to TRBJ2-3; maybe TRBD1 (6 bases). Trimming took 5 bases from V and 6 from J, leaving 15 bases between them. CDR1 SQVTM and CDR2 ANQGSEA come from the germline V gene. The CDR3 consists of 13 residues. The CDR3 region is CSVNGRGGDTQYF. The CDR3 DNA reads TGCAGCGTTAACGGCAGGGGCGGGGATACGCAGTATTTT.

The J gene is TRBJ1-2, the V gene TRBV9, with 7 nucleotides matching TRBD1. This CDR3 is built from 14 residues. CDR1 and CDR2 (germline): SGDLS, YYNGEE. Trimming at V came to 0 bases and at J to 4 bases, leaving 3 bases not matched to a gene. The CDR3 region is CASSVEGQTYGYTF. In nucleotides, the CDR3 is TGTGCCAGCAGCGTAGAGGGACAGACCTATGGCTACACCTTC.

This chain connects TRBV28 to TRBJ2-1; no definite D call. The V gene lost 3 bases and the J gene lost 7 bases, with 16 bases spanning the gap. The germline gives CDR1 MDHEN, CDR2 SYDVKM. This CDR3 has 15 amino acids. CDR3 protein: CASSFPANQLNEQFF. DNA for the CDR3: TGTGCCAGCAGTTTTCCAGCCAACCAATTAAATGAGCAGTTCTTC.

For the CDR3, the DNA is TGCGCCAGCACTTTAAGCGGCAGCTCGACCACCAGCGGGACCCAGTACTTC. Translation gives CASTLSGSSTTSGTQYF. The genes are TRBV10-2 and TRBJ2-5, with TRBD2 as a possible D gene (5 bases). CDR1 is WSHSY and CDR2 is SAAADI in the germline V gene. The V end lost 7 bases, the J end lost 7 bases, and 28 bases lay between the germline ends. CDR3 length equals 17 residues.

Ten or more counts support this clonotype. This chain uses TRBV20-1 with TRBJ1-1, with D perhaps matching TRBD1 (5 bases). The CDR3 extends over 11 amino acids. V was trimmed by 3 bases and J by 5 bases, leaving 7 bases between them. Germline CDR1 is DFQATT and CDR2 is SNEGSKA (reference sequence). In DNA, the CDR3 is TGCAGTGCTAGTGGGGGGACTGAAGCTTTCTTT. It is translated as CSASGGTEAFF.

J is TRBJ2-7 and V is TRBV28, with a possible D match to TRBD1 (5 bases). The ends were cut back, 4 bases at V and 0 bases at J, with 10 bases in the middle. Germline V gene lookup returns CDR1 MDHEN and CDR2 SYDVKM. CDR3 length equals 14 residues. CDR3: CASSSAGPSYEQYF. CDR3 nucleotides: TGTGCCAGCAGTTCGGCAGGGCCCTCCTACGAGCAGTACTTC.

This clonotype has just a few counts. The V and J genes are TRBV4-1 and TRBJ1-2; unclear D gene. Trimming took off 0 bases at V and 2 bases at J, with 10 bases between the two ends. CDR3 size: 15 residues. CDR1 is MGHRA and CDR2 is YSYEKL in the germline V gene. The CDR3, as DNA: TGCGCCAGCAGCCAAGATCCGGGCGGGAACTATGGCTACACCTTC. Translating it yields CASSQDPGGNYGYTF.

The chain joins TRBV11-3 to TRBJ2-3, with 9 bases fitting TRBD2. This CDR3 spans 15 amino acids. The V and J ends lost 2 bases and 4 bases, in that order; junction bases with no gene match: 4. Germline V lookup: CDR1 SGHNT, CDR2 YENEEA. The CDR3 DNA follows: TGTGCCAGCAGCTTAATAGCGGGAGATGCAGATACGCAGTATTTT. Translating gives CASSLIAGDADTQYF. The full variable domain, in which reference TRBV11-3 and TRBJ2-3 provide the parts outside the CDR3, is EAGVVQSPRYKIIEKKQPVAFWCNPISGHNTLYWYLQNLGQGPELLIRYENEEAVDDSQLPKDRFSAERLKGVDSTLKIQPAELGDSAVYLCASSLIAGDADTQYFGPGTRLTVL.

CDR3 loop: CASSLGQLMNTEAFF. As DNA, the CDR3 is TGTGCCAGCAGCTTAGGACAGCTAATGAACACTGAAGCTTTCTTT. The chain recombines TRBV7-9 with TRBJ1-1; D may be TRBD1 (5 bases). The CDR3 spans 15 residues. Germline V gene data show CDR1 as SEHNR and CDR2 as FQNEAQ (reference sequence). Trimming took off 1 base at V and 0 bases at J, with 9 bases between the two ends.

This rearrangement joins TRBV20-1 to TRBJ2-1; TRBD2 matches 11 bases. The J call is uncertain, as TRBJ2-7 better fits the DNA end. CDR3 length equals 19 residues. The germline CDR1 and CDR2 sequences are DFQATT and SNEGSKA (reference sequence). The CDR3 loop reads CSAMGQYQYSSGGHYEQYF. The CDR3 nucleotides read TGCAGTGCTATGGGCCAATATCAGTATTCTAGCGGGGGGCACTACGAGCAGTACTTC.

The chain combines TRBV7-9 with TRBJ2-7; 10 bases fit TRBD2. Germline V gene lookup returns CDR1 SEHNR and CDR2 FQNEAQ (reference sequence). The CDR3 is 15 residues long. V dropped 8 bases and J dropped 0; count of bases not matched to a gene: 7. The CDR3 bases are TGTGCCAGCGGGTCCGGACTAGCGGACTCCTACGAGCAGTACTTC. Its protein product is CASGSGLADSYEQYF.

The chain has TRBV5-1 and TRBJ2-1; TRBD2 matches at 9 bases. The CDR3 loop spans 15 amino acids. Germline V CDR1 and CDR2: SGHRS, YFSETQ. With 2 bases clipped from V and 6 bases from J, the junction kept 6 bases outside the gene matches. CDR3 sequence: CASSFSGSEGNEQFF. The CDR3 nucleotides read TGCGCCAGCAGCTTTAGCGGGAGTGAGGGCAATGAGCAGTTCTTC.